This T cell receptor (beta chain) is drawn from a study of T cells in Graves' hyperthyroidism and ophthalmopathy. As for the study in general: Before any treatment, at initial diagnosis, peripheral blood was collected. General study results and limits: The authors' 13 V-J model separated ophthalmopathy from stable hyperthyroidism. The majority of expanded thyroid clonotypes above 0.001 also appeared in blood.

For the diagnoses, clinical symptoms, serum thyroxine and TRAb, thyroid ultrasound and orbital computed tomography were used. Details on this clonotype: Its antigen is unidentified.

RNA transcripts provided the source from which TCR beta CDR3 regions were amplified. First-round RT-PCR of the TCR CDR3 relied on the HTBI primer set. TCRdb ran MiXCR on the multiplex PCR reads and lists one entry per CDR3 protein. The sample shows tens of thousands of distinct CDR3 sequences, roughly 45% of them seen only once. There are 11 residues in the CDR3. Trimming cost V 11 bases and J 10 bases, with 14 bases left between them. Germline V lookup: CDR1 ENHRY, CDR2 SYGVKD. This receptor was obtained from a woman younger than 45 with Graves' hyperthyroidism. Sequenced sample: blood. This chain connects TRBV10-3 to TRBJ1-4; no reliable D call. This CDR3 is CASGGEGKLFF. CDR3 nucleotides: TGTGCCTCCGGAGGAGAAGGAAAACTGTTTTTT.